What follows describes a single TCR beta chain. The CDR3 contains 15 residues. Germline V gives CDR1 SNHLY, CDR2 FYNNEI. With 3 bases removed from V and 0 bases from J, the gap between germline ends came to 9 bases. This record comes from a study of control samples from healthy donors and cancer patients. Repertoires were generated with immunoSEQ multiplex PCR, while TCRdb's copy carries only in-frame clones and drops some. This sample yields 150,000 to 200,000 clones, of which roughly 92% are seen a single time; approximately 0.7% belongs to the top ten. The rearrangement joins TRBV2 to TRBJ1-5; possibly TRBD1 for D (6 bases). Sequencing was done on a sample of blood. This clonotype originated in a woman in her twenties or thirties in good health. CDR3 DNA: TGTGCCAGCAGTGATGAACAGGGTAGCAATCAGCCCCAGCATTTT. Encoded protein: CASSDEQGSNQPQHF.